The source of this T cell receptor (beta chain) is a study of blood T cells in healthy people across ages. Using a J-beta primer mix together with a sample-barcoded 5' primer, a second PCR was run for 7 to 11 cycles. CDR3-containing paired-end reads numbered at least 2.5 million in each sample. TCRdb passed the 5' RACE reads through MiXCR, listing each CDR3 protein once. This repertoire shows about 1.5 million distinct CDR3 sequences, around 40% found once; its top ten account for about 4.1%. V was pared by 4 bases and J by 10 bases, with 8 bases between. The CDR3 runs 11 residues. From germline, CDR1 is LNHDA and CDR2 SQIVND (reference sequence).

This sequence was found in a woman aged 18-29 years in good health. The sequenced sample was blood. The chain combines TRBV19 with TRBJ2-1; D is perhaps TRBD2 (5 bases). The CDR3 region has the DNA TGTGCCAGTAGTAGGTGGGAGGAGCAGTTCTTC. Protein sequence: CASSRWEEQFF.